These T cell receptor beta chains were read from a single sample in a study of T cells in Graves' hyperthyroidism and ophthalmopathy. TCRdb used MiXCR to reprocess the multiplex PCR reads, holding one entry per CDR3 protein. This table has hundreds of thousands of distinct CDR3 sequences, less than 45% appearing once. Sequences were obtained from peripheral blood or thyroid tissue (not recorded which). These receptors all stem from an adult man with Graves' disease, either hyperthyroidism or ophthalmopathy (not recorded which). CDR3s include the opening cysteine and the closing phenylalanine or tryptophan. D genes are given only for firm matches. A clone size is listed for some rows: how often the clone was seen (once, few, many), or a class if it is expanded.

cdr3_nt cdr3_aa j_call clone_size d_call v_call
TGCAGTGCTCCCCAGGGACAGGGCACTGAAAAACTGTTTTTT CSAPQGQGTEKLFF TRBJ1-4 - TRBD1 TRBV20-1
TGTGCCAGCAGCTTGGGATCCGGACAGGGCCCATATGGCTACACCTTC CASSLGSGQGPYGYTF TRBJ1-2 few TRBD1 TRBV5-6
TGTGCCAGCACCAGAAGACAGGTCATGAACACTGAAGCTTTCTTT CASTRRQVMNTEAFF TRBJ1-1 few - TRBV2
TGCAGCTCCACCGCTACAGGGGGCGGCGATACGCAGTATTTT CSSTATGGGDTQYF TRBJ2-3 - TRBD1 TRBV29-1
TGCAGCGGGGGGGACACTAACTATGGCTACACCTTC CSGGDTNYGYTF TRBJ1-2 - - TRBV29-1
TGTGCCAGCAGAGCTACGGGACTCAGCACAGATACGCAGTATTTT CASRATGLSTDTQYF TRBJ2-3 - - TRBV2
TGTGCCAGCAGTTTAAACTGGGCCTCAGGGGACTATGGCTACACCTTC CASSLNWASGDYGYTF TRBJ1-2 - - TRBV12-3/TRBV12-4
TGTGCCAGCAGCGAGGGCCCGGGGGCCGAGCAGTACTTC CASSEGPGAEQYF TRBJ2-7 few - TRBV7-9
TGTGCCAGCAGTTACTCGAATACAGAGACCCAGTGCTTC CASSYSNTETQCF TRBJ2-5 - - TRBV11-2
TGTGCCAGCAGTTACTACGGAGAGGGGACCCAGTACTTC CASSYYGEGTQYF TRBJ2-5 - - TRBV11-1
TGTGCCATCAGTTACTCGGGACAGGGAGGGACTGAAGCTTTCTTT CAISYSGQGGTEAFF TRBJ1-1 - TRBD1 TRBV6-5
TGTGCCACCAGTGATGGGACAGGGGGCGGCTACACCTTC CATSDGTGGGYTF TRBJ1-2 many TRBD1 TRBV24-1
TGCGCCAGCAGCTTGGCTGGGGGCGGAGGAGGCACTGAAGCTTTCTTT CASSLAGGGGGTEAFF TRBJ1-1 - - TRBV5-1